The rows below give T cell receptor beta chains drawn from one sample of a study of blood T cell repertoires in COVID-19. Assay: immunoSEQ multiplex PCR; the TCRdb copy retains only in-frame clones and omits some. The table has about 210,000 clones, about 83% seen once. Sequencing was done on a sample of peripheral blood. The receptors come from a woman aged 45-65 years with active or convalescent COVID-19. CDR3s include the opening cysteine and the closing phenylalanine or tryptophan. D genes are given only for firm matches. Clone size, where shown, is once, few, many, or a class for clones that have expanded.

>.|.|TRBJ1-5|TRBV24-1
CATSDSGVSNQPQHF
TGTGCCACCAGTGACTCAGGGGTTAGCAATCAGCCCCAGCATTTT
>.|.|TRBJ1-5|TRBV6-5
CAIHNQPQHF
TGTGCCATCCACAATCAGCCCCAGCATTTT
>.|TRBD1|TRBJ2-2|TRBV10-3
CAIRGTGGTGELFF
TGTGCCATCAGGGGGACAGGAGGCACCGGGGAGCTGTTTTTT
>.|.|TRBJ2-3|TRBV21-1
CARGTELSTDTQYF
TGTGCCAGAGGGACAGAACTAAGCACAGATACGCAGTATTTT
>.|.|TRBJ1-4|TRBV18
CASSPGQSEKLFF
TGTGCCAGCTCACCCGGACAGTCTGAAAAACTGTTTTTT
>few|TRBD1|TRBJ1-1|TRBV10-3
CAISAGQGLRTEAFF
TGTGCCATCAGTGCCGGACAGGGGTTGCGAACTGAAGCTTTCTTT
>once|TRBD2|TRBJ2-3|TRBV3-1/TRBV3-2
CASSLVMGGMADTQYF
TGTGCCAGCAGCCTCGTGATGGGAGGGATGGCAGATACGCAGTATTTT
>.|.|TRBJ2-5|TRBV5-1
CASSSFGQQETQYF
TGCGCCAGCAGCTCGTTTGGACAGCAAGAGACCCAGTACTTC
>.|.|TRBJ1-4|TRBV6-5
CASTSTNEKLFF
TGTGCCAGCACTTCAACTAATGAAAAACTGTTTTTT
>few|TRBD1|TRBJ2-7|TRBV6-5
CASGTQGRQGNEQYF
TGTGCCAGCGGGACACAGGGGCGTCAGGGGAACGAGCAGTACTTC
>.|.|TRBJ1-6|TRBV2
CASSEWVDFGSYNSPLHF
TGTGCCAGCAGTGAATGGGTGGACTTTGGGTCCTATAATTCACCCCTCCACTTT
>.|.|TRBJ1-2|TRBV5-6
CASSLGVNNYGYTF
TGTGCCAGCAGCTTAGGAGTAAATAACTATGGCTACACCTTC
>.|.|TRBJ2-2|TRBV28
CASRSTEPNTGELFF
TGTGCCAGCAGGTCGACAGAACCGAACACCGGGGAGCTGTTTTTT
>.|TRBD1|TRBJ2-3|TRBV29-1
CSVTGQGAADTQYF
TGCAGCGTTACGGGACAGGGGGCCGCAGATACGCAGTATTTT
>.|TRBD2|TRBJ2-3|TRBV19
CASSSKLAGGRTDTQYF
TGTGCCAGTAGTAGTAAATTAGCGGGGGGGCGCACAGATACGCAGTATTTT
>.|TRBD1|TRBJ1-5|TRBV28
CASSKRQGYSNQPQHF
TGTGCCAGCAGTAAAAGACAGGGCTATAGCAATCAGCCCCAGCATTTT
>.|.|TRBJ2-7|TRBV28
CASRRDSLYEQYF
TGTGCCAGCAGACGGGACTCTCTCTACGAGCAGTACTTC
>many|TRBD1|TRBJ1-3|TRBV6-5
CASSPGQVSGNTIYF
TGTGCCAGCAGTCCCGGACAGGTCTCTGGAAACACCATATATTTT
>.|.|TRBJ2-7|TRBV30
CAWRDEGEQYF
TGTGCCTGGAGGGATGAGGGCGAGCAGTACTTC
>.|.|TRBJ1-3|TRBV7-9
CASSLESLGRASGNTIYF
TGTGCCAGCAGCTTAGAAAGTTTGGGGAGAGCCTCTGGAAACACCATATATTTT
>.|.|TRBJ1-4|TRBV19
CASSNRVHVEKLFF
TGTGCCAGTAGTAACAGGGTTCACGTTGAAAAACTGTTTTTT
>.|TRBD2|TRBJ2-3|TRBV24-1
CATSDPTIRGEGTDTQYF
TGTGCCACCAGTGACCCGACTATTCGGGGGGAAGGCACAGATACGCAGTATTTT
>.|.|TRBJ2-7|TRBV6-5
CASRSTAYEQYF
TGTGCCAGCAGGTCCACGGCCTACGAGCAGTACTTC
>.|TRBD2|TRBJ2-7|TRBV7-7
CASSLEPSGIHEQYF
TGTGCCAGCAGCTTAGAGCCTAGCGGGATCCACGAGCAGTACTTC
>.|TRBD1|TRBJ1-1|TRBV6-2/TRBV6-3
CASSYQPDREAFF
TGTGCCAGCAGTTACCAACCCGACAGGGAGGCTTTCTTT
>.|.|TRBJ2-1|TRBV12-5
CASGADGSSSYNEQFF
TGTGCTAGTGGTGCGGACGGGAGCAGCTCCTACAATGAGCAGTTCTTC
>once|.|TRBJ2-7|TRBV4-2
CASSQATVSYEQYF
TGTGCCAGCAGCCAAGCCACAGTCTCCTACGAGCAGTACTTC
>few|.|TRBJ2-6|TRBV5-6
CASSLDQVGGSGANVLTF
TGTGCCAGCAGCTTGGACCAGGTAGGGGGCTCTGGGGCCAACGTCCTGACTTTC
>once|.|TRBJ1-3|TRBV6-5
CASRTGGSGNTIYF
TGTGCCAGCAGGACAGGAGGATCTGGAAACACCATATATTTT
>.|.|TRBJ1-1|TRBV7-9
CASSLGERMNTEAFF
TGTGCCAGCAGCTTGGGAGAAAGGATGAACACTGAAGCTTTCTTT
>.|.|TRBJ1-1|TRBV2
CASSPQVNTEAFF
TGTGCCAGCAGCCCCCAGGTGAACACTGAAGCTTTCTTT
>.|.|TRBJ2-5|TRBV10-2
CASKTPGGETQYF
TGCGCCAGCAAGACCCCGGGTGGGGAGACCCAGTACTTC
>.|TRBD2|TRBJ2-1|TRBV7-7
CASSLGLATYNEQFF
TGTGCCAGCAGCTTAGGACTAGCGACCTACAATGAGCAGTTCTTC
>.|.|TRBJ2-1|TRBV9
CASSVGTNYNEQFF
TGTGCCAGCAGCGTAGGGACAAACTACAATGAGCAGTTCTTC
>.|.|TRBJ2-1|TRBV2
CASSEAPGDEQFF
TGTGCCAGCAGTGAAGCGCCCGGGGATGAGCAGTTCTTC
>.|TRBD1|TRBJ2-5|TRBV5-6
CASSLIGTGEQETQYF
TGTGCCAGCAGCTTAATCGGGACAGGGGAGCAGGAGACCCAGTACTTC
>few|.|TRBJ2-7|TRBV6-7
CATPQGTYEQYF
TGTGCTACGCCCCAGGGGACCTACGAGCAGTACTTC